What follows are 18 T cell receptor beta chains derived from one specimen sequenced in a study of beta chain features in type 1 diabetes. Overall study results and limits: Patients with Type 1 diabetes showed moderately but significantly shorter TCRB CDR3s in all four CD4+ subsets.

These receptors are not linked to any known antigen. All of the isolated RNA was reverse transcribed, so expressed TCRB transcripts were sequenced. The assay was immunoSEQ multiplex PCR, and TCRdb's table has in-frame clones only and misses some. This repertoire shows around 260,000 clones, around 22% found once; its top ten account for roughly 0.011%. Sequencing input: naive CD4+ T cells from blood. The receptors were gathered from a woman in her 30s with type 1 diabetes.

The sample holds a few counts of this clone. The J gene is TRBJ2-3, the V gene TRBV5-1; possible D gene TRBD1, 5 bases. Per the germline V gene, CDR1 is SGHRS and CDR2 is YFSETQ. The CDR3 has 14 amino acids. The ends were cut back, 0 bases at V and 1 base at J, with 6 bases in the middle. CDR3 region: CASSLVQGTDTQYF. The CDR3 region has the DNA TGCGCCAGCAGCTTGGTACAGGGCACAGATACGCAGTATTTT.

This clone was seen a handful of times. The chain uses TRBV30 and TRBJ2-2, with D uncertain. Germline CDR1 and CDR2: GTSNPN and SVGIG (reference sequence). The CDR3 sequence is 14 residues long. V lost 1 base and J lost 2, with 8 bases in between. CDR3 in amino acids: CAWSAQINTGELFF. The CDR3 DNA follows: TGTGCCTGGAGTGCCCAGATTAACACCGGGGAGCTGTTTTTT.

V and J are TRBV30 and TRBJ2-2; maybe TRBD1 (5 bases). This CDR3 region has 14 residues. V lost 3 bases and J 5 bases, leaving 13 bases between the germline ends. The germline CDR1 and CDR2 sequences are GTSNPN and SVGIG (reference sequence). In DNA, the CDR3 is TGTGCCTGGAGACAGGTGCTTCATACCGGGGAGCTGTTTTTT. It codes for CAWRQVLHTGELFF.

The sample holds a few counts of this clone. This sequence joins TRBV30 and TRBJ1-5, with TRBD1 matching over 7 bases. Germline CDR1 and CDR2: GTSNPN and SVGIG (reference sequence). The CDR3 sequence is 14 residues long. The V gene end was trimmed by 7 bases and the J gene end by 5 bases; junction bases not matched to a gene: 11. This CDR3 reads CASSTGQSYQPQHF. Here the CDR3 DNA reads TGTGCCTCCTCGACGGGACAGTCTTATCAGCCCCAGCATTTT.

The chain is built from TRBV30 and TRBJ1-5; D gene ambiguous. Germline CDR1 reads GTSNPN; CDR2 reads SVGIG (reference sequence). The CDR3 runs 13 residues. V lost 2 bases, J lost 5 bases, and 10 bases lay in between. In DNA, the CDR3 is TGTGCCTGGAGTAGCGCGGGTGATCAGCCCCAGCATTTT. It specifies CAWSSAGDQPQHF.

This clone was observed a handful of times. The V call is TRBV29-1, the J call TRBJ1-1, with 7 bases aligning to TRBD1. Per germline, CDR1 SQVTM and CDR2 ANQGSEA. The CDR3 has 13 amino acids. J lost 5 bases, V lost 4 bases, and 7 bases had no gene match. The CDR3 nucleotides read TGCAGCGTTGCCGTTAAACAGGGGACTGAAGCTTTCTTT. Protein: CSVAVKQGTEAFF.

V is TRBV5-1 and J is TRBJ2-1; TRBD1 agrees at 9 bases. V was pared by 6 bases and J by 6 bases, with 7 bases of the junction left unmatched. This CDR3 has 14 residues. The germline gives CDR1 SGHRS, CDR2 YFSETQ. The CDR3 DNA reads TGCGCCAGCATCCTGGGACAGGGTGGCAATGAGCAGTTCTTC. Its translation: CASILGQGGNEQFF.

The V gene is TRBV25-1, the J gene TRBJ2-1; 12 bases map to TRBD2. The V and J ends lost 5 bases and 10 bases, in that order; junction bases with no gene match: 9. Germline-derived CDR1 and CDR2 are MGHDK and SYGVNS. The CDR3 has 15 amino acids. The CDR3 region is CASSNPGLAGVEQFF. CDR3 DNA sequence: TGTGCCAGCAGTAACCCGGGACTAGCGGGCGTAGAGCAGTTCTTC.

The gene calls are TRBV14 and TRBJ2-7; 7 bases are a match to TRBD1. Germline values: CDR1 SGHDN, CDR2 FVKESK. The length of the CDR3 is 17 residues. The trim removed 3 bases at V and 2 bases at J, leaving 13 bases unmatched. The CDR3 DNA reads as TGTGCCAGCAGCCATCGACCGACAGGGTTACGGACCTACGAGCAGTACTTC. This sequence encodes CASSHRPTGLRTYEQYF. The full variable domain, with the rest looked up from reference TRBV14 and TRBJ2-7, is EAGVTQFPSHSVIEKGQTVTLRCDPISGHDNLYWYRRVMGKEIKFLLHFVKESKQDESGMPNNRFLAERTGGTYSTLKVQPAELEDSGVYFCASSHRPTGLRTYEQYFGPGTRLTVT.

The chain employs TRBV29-1 and TRBJ2-1; the match to TRBD1 covers 7 bases. V trimming: 5 bases; J trimming: 5 bases; junction bases outside the gene matches: 0. The CDR3 loop spans 11 amino acids. The V gene's germline CDR1 is SQVTM and CDR2 ANQGSEA. CDR3 nucleotides: TGCAGCGTTACAGGGGACAATGAGCAGTTCTTC. Translated: CSVTGDNEQFF.

The chain links TRBV15 to TRBJ2-5, with D tentatively TRBD1 (6 bases). Germline V gene sequence: CDR1 LNHNV, CDR2 YYDKDF (reference sequence). V shed 3 bases and J shed 4 bases, with 15 bases lying between them. The CDR3 is 15 amino acids. The CDR3 DNA reads as TGTGCCACCAGCAGTTCGACAGGTTTGGGAGAGACCCAGTACTTC. This codes for CATSSSTGLGETQYF.

This clone was seen only a few times. This chain connects TRBV18 to TRBJ2-5; D perhaps matches TRBD1 (6 bases). Trimming shortened V by 4 bases and J by 1 base, and 10 bases separated the two germline ends. The CDR3 has 14 amino acids. Germline V gene lookup returns CDR1 KGHSH and CDR2 LQKENI. This CDR3 is CASSLIQGQETQYF. Written as DNA, the CDR3 is TGTGCCAGCTCACTAATACAGGGCCAAGAGACCCAGTACTTC.

There are a few counts of this clone. This chain uses TRBV7-3 with TRBJ2-5; 11 bases align to TRBD2. The J segment lost 1 base and the V segment lost 2 bases, leaving 6 bases of the junction unmatched. CDR3 length: 17 amino acids. CDR1 is SGHTA, CDR2 FQGTGA, per germline. CDR3 coding DNA: TGTGCCAGCAGCTTAGGGCTAGCGGGAGGTCCCCAAGAGACCCAGTACTTC. Its translation: CASSLGLAGGPQETQYF.

The rearrangement uses TRBV27 and TRBJ2-7; the match to TRBD1 covers 7 bases. The CDR3 sequence is 16 residues long. Germline CDR1 reads MNHEY; CDR2 reads SMNVEV (reference sequence). J lost 0 bases, V lost 7 bases, and 12 bases had no gene match. CDR3: CASIGGGTASSYEQYF. CDR3 DNA sequence: TGTGCCAGCATCGGCGGTGGGACAGCGAGCTCCTACGAGCAGTACTTC.

This clone was seen a few times. V is TRBV30 and J is TRBJ1-1; 7 positions agree with TRBD1. V trimming: 2 bases; J trimming: 0 bases; junction bases outside the gene matches: 15. The CDR3 length is 18 residues. From germline, CDR1 is GTSNPN and CDR2 SVGIG (reference sequence). This CDR3 reads CAWSPRKGAVNMNTEAFF. The CDR3 bases are TGTGCCTGGAGTCCCAGGAAGGGGGCGGTCAACATGAACACTGAAGCTTTCTTT. The whole variable domain, remainder taken from reference TRBV30 and TRBJ1-1, is SQTIHQWPATLVQPVGSPLSLECTVEGTSNPNLYWYRQAAGRGLQLLFYSVGIGQISSEVPQNLSASRPQDRQFILSSKKLLLSDSGFYLCAWSPRKGAVNMNTEAFFGQGTRLTVV.

V usage is TRBV19 and J usage is TRBJ2-1; TRBD2 aligns across 8 bases. CDR1 is LNHDA and CDR2 is SQIVND in the germline V gene (reference sequence). This CDR3 spans 14 amino acids. V lost 6 bases, J lost 7 bases, and 8 bases stayed unmatched. CDR3 sequence reads: CASRASGSSNEQFF. In DNA form, the CDR3 reads TGTGCCAGTAGGGCCAGCGGGAGTAGTAATGAGCAGTTCTTC.

The chain has TRBV29-1 and TRBJ2-5; a possible D gene is TRBD1 (5 bases). The end of the DNA is better explained by TRBJ2-7, so the J call may be wrong. CDR1 SQVTM and CDR2 ANQGSEA come from the germline V gene. CDR3 length: 12 amino acids. The CDR3 protein is CSVAGLTYEQYF. DNA of the CDR3: TGCAGCGTTGCAGGGCTAACCTACGAGCAGTACTTC.

This clone was counted between two and nine times. V and J are TRBV29-1 and TRBJ2-7; 13 nucleotides line up with TRBD2. Germline V lookup: CDR1 SQVTM, CDR2 ANQGSEA. The CDR3 is made up of 14 amino acids. Trimming took 5 bases from V and 3 from J; bases not matched to a gene: 4. CDR3 residues: CSVLLAGGYYEQYF. DNA of the CDR3: TGCAGCGTTTTACTAGCGGGAGGGTACTACGAGCAGTACTTC.